One and the same sample provided the 29 T cell receptor beta chains below, sequenced in a study of regulatory T cells in long-lasting Graves disease. Time point described: newly diagnosed GD, antithyroid drugs for less than 3 months. Following extraction of RNA from PBMCs, that RNA was used to make the TCR library. Through Arm-PCR of CDR3 regions and iRepertoire HTBI primers, TCR beta libraries were built. TCRdb re-called the multiplex PCR reads through MiXCR, storing one row per CDR3 protein. The sample records about 420,000 distinct CDR3 sequences, about 15% being singletons. The same sample was also studied in work on T cells in Graves' hyperthyroidism and ophthalmopathy.

Sequencing was performed on peripheral blood mononuclear cells (PBMCs), taken at new diagnosis, from a patient treated with antithyroid drugs. The receptors come from a woman between 18 and 29 years old with Graves disease.

This clonotype was found many times. This sequence joins TRBV20-1 and TRBJ2-7; weak D call: TRBD2 (5 bases). This CDR3 is 14 amino acids long. Trimming stripped 2 bases from V and 12 bases from J, with 23 bases between. From germline, CDR1 is DFQATT and CDR2 SNEGSKA (reference sequence). CDR3 bases: TGCAGTGCTAGAAGGGAAACCCGTCGTCGGGATCTGTACTTC. It encodes CSARRETRRRDLYF.

This chain joins TRBV7-8 and TRBJ2-2; TRBD1 agrees at 10 bases. V shed 6 bases, J shed 3 bases, and the junction held 7 bases outside the gene matches. There are 16 residues in the CDR3. The germline CDR1 and CDR2 sequences are SGHVS and FQNEAQ. CDR3 nucleotide sequence: TGTGCCAGCAGAAGAGACAGGGGGCGATACACCGGGGAGCTGTTTTTT. Translating it yields CASRRDRGRYTGELFF. The whole variable domain, filled in from reference TRBV7-8 and TRBJ2-2, reads GAGVSQSPRYKVAKRGQDVALRCDPISGHVSLFWYQQALGQGPEFLTYFQNEAQLDKSGLPSDRFFAERPEGSVSTLKIQRTQQEDSAVYLCASRRDRGRYTGELFFGEGSRLTVL.

A remark on this clonotype: This sequence may be a read error, since a much larger clone differs from it by one base. The chain joins TRBV28 to TRBJ2-1; 8 bases align to TRBD2. Germline CDR1 is MDHEN and CDR2 is SYDVKM. The trim removed 3 bases at V and 10 bases at J, leaving 11 bases unmatched. The CDR3 is made up of 15 amino acids. Here the CDR3 DNA reads TGTGCCAGCAGTTTCCGGGGGACTAGTGCCTACGAGCAGTTCTTC. This translates into CASSFRGTSAYEQFF.

Many counts were recorded for this clonotype. The chain couples TRBV7-9 to TRBJ1-3; 10 bases map to TRBD1. The CDR3 covers 17 residues. Germline lookup yields CDR1 SEHNR and CDR2 FQNEAQ (reference sequence). Trimming at V came to 5 bases and at J to 0 bases, leaving 7 bases not matched to a gene. CDR3 loop: CASSRDRGANSGNTIYF. Here the CDR3 DNA reads TGTGCCAGCAGCCGGGACAGGGGAGCCAACTCTGGAAACACCATATATTTT.

This clonotype came up many times. The chain uses TRBV7-6 and TRBJ2-3; 9 bases fit TRBD2. Germline assignment: CDR1 SGHVS and CDR2 FNYEAQ. This CDR3 has 17 residues. The J segment lost 1 base and the V segment lost 1 base, leaving 6 bases of the junction unmatched. The CDR3 protein is CASSLGSSGTRTDTQYF. The CDR3 DNA follows: TGTGCCAGCAGCTTAGGGTCTAGCGGGACCCGCACAGATACGCAGTATTTT.

The chain carries TRBV28 and TRBJ2-3, with D hard to call. V gave up 3 bases and J gave up 11 bases, with 12 bases separating them. In germline, CDR1 is MDHEN, CDR2 SYDVKM. The CDR3 is made up of 12 amino acids. DNA for the CDR3: TGTGCCAGCAGTTTGGGCCCTAGGGTGCAGTATTTT. It encodes CASSLGPRVQYF. The full variable domain, its missing parts supplied by reference TRBV28 and TRBJ2-3, is DVKVTQSSRYLVKRTGEKVFLECVQDMDHENMFWYRQDPGLGLRLIYFSYDVKMKEKGDIPEGYSVSREKKERFSLILESASTNQTSMYLCASSLGPRVQYFGPGTRLTVL.

This clonotype was recorded many times. This sequence joins TRBV7-2 and TRBJ2-3; D call uncertain. V lost 2 bases and J 2 bases, leaving 2 bases between the germline ends. The CDR3 spans 12 residues. CDR1 is SGHTA, CDR2 FQGNSA, per germline. In nucleotides, the CDR3 is TGTGCCAGCAGCTTAATCACAGATACGCAGTATTTT. Its protein is CASSLITDTQYF. Together with reference TRBV7-2 and TRBJ2-3, the CDR3 gives the full variable domain: GAGVSQSPSNKVTEKGKDVELRCDPISGHTALYWYRQSLGQGLEFLIYFQGNSAPDKSGLPSDRFSAERTGGSVSTLTIQRTQQEDSAVYLCASSLITDTQYFGPGTRLTVL.

The table lists this clonotype with many counts. This chain connects TRBV18 to TRBJ2-5; D is unresolved. The V end was cut by 3 bases, the J end by 1 base, with 6 bases between. Germline V lookup: CDR1 KGHSH, CDR2 LQKENI. There are 13 residues in the CDR3. The CDR3 sequence: CASSPGFQETQYF. CDR3 sequence (DNA): TGTGCCAGCTCACCGGGATTCCAAGAGACCCAGTACTTC.

In this sample, this clonotype turned up many times. This sequence joins TRBV2 and TRBJ2-1, with D unclear. Germline CDR1 and CDR2: SNHLY and FYNNEI. This CDR3 comprises 11 residues. V gave up 2 bases and J gave up 15 bases, with 11 bases separating them. The CDR3 loop reads CASSELAAVFF. The CDR3 DNA reads TGTGCCAGCAGTGAATTAGCCGCGGTGTTCTTC.

With respect to this clonotype: This may stem from a read error, because a much larger clone lies one nucleotide away. This chain's CDR3 is CSASFPGSSYEQFF. CDR3 DNA sequence: TGCAGTGCTAGTTTCCCCGGGAGCTCCTACGAGCAGTTCTTC. This chain links TRBV20-1 with TRBJ2-1; tentatively, D is TRBD2 (6 bases). V shed 3 bases and J shed 10 bases, with 19 bases lying between them. CDR1 is DFQATT and CDR2 is SNEGSKA in the germline V gene (reference sequence). This CDR3 comprises 14 residues.

This clonotype was counted only a few times. A junction end diverges from the germline sequence, so it may reflect a read error. V usage is TRBV28 and J usage is TRBJ2-1; 10 bases are a match to TRBD2. This CDR3 region has 16 residues. Germline loops: CDR1 MDHEN, CDR2 SYDVKM. The CDR3 DNA reads TGTGCCAGCGGACCCGCTAGCGGGGGATCCTACAATGAGCAGCTCTTC. Its translation is CASGPASGGSYNEQLF. Complete variable domain (other parts from reference TRBV28 and TRBJ2-1): DVKVTQSSRYLVKRTGEKVFLECVQDMDHENMFWYRQDPGLGLRLIYFSYDVKMKEKGDIPEGYSVSREKKERFSLILESASTNQTSMYLCASGPASGGSYNEQLFGPGTRLTVL.

The chain joins TRBV28 to TRBJ2-3; 11 nucleotides match TRBD1. The CDR3 runs 15 residues. Trimming at V came to 6 bases and at J to 4 bases, leaving 6 bases not matched to a gene. The germline V gene encodes CDR1 MDHEN and CDR2 SYDVKM. The CDR3 DNA reads as TGTGCCAGCAGCCCTCCGGGACAGGGGGCAGATACGCAGTATTTT. This sequence encodes CASSPPGQGADTQYF.

This chain links TRBV7-9 with TRBJ1-6; no clear D gene. V shed 4 bases and J shed 8 bases, with 6 bases lying between them. This CDR3 comprises 12 residues. Germline V gene data show CDR1 as SEHNR and CDR2 as FQNEAQ (reference sequence). The CDR3 region is CASSSDDSPLHF. The CDR3 region has the DNA TGTGCCAGCAGCTCAGACGATTCACCCCTCCACTTT.

The rearrangement uses TRBV20-1 and TRBJ1-6; maybe TRBD1 (6 bases). Between the trimmed V and J ends, which lost 6 bases and 10 bases, there was a span of 19 bases. Per germline, CDR1 DFQATT and CDR2 SNEGSKA (reference sequence). The CDR3 runs 14 residues. In DNA form, the CDR3 reads TGCAGTGCGAGCCGAAATAAACAGGGCTCACCCCTCCACTTT. Amino acid sequence: CSASRNKQGSPLHF.

The DNA of the CDR3 is TGTGCCAGCAGCGTAGTACCCGACACCTCCTATGGCTACACCTTC. Residues: CASSVVPDTSYGYTF. The chain links TRBV9 to TRBJ1-2, with unresolved D. The CDR3 consists of 15 residues. Germline CDR1 SGDLS, CDR2 YYNGEE. Trimming stripped 0 bases from V and 4 bases from J, with 13 bases between. Combining the CDR3 with reference TRBV9 and TRBJ1-2 gives the whole variable domain DSGVTQTPKHLITATGQRVTLRCSPRSGDLSVYWYQQSLDQGLQFLIQYYNGEERAKGNILERFSAQQFPDLHSELNLSSLELGDSALYFCASSVVPDTSYGYTFGSGTRLTVV.

This chain uses TRBV9 with TRBJ2-5, with TRBD2 matching over 11 bases. This CDR3 is 15 amino acids long. V lost 6 bases, J lost 4 bases, and 8 bases stayed unmatched. Germline CDR1 reads SGDLS; CDR2 reads YYNGEE. The CDR3 nucleotides read TGTGCCAGCACCTCGCCCGGGACTAGCGGAGAGACCCAGTACTTC. Translation: CASTSPGTSGETQYF.

This clonotype showed up many times. This chain joins TRBV6-5 and TRBJ2-1; 11 positions agree with TRBD2. Germline trimming cut 0 bases from V and 6 bases from J; bases unmatched to any gene: 10. Looked up from germline, CDR1 is MNHEY and CDR2 is SVGAGI. The CDR3 runs 18 residues. DNA for the CDR3: TGTGCCAGCAGTTACTCGGCCCTACTAGCGGGAGTTGGCAATGAGCAGTTCTTC. Translation: CASSYSALLAGVGNEQFF.

In DNA, the CDR3 is TGTGCCAGCAGTTCATTCCTCCCCGGGGCGGCGGAGCTGTTTTTT. Protein sequence: CASSSFLPGAAELFF. V usage is TRBV28 and J usage is TRBJ2-2; TRBD1 or TRBD2 may be the D gene (5 bases each). V lost 4 bases and J lost 10, with 19 bases in between. Germline V gene lookup returns CDR1 MDHEN and CDR2 SYDVKM. This CDR3 has 15 amino acids.

There are a few counts of this clonotype. The gene calls are TRBV18 and TRBJ1-5, with 9 bases fitting TRBD1. V shed 4 bases, J shed 5 bases, and the junction held 6 bases outside the gene matches. Germline values: CDR1 KGHSH, CDR2 LQKENI. The CDR3 consists of 15 residues. CDR3 nucleotide sequence: TGTGCCAGCTCACTGGACAGGGGTCGTGATCAGCCCCAGCATTTT. Translation gives CASSLDRGRDQPQHF. Using reference TRBV18 and TRBJ1-5 for the parts outside the CDR3, the full variable domain is NAGVMQNPRHLVRRRGQEARLRCSPMKGHSHVYWYRQLPEEGLKFMVYLQKENIIDESGMPKERFSAEFPKEGPSILRIQQVVRGDSAAYFCASSLDRGRDQPQHFGDGTRLSIL.

This clonotype appeared many times. The chain links TRBV20-1 to TRBJ2-3, with D perhaps assigned TRBD1 or TRBD2 (5 bases each). The CDR3 has 13 residues. V gave up 5 bases and J gave up 0 bases, with 9 bases separating them. The germline V gene encodes CDR1 DFQATT and CDR2 SNEGSKA (reference sequence). The DNA of the CDR3 is TGCAGTGCTTGGGGCGGGAGCACAGATACGCAGTATTTT. Residues: CSAWGGSTDTQYF.

CDR3 amino acids: CARLAGGRSGELFF. CDR3 nucleotides: TGTGCCAGACTAGCGGGAGGGCGTAGCGGGGAGCTGTTTTTT. The chain has TRBV4-2 and TRBJ2-2, with 13 bases identical to TRBD2. CDR3 length: 14 amino acids. Trimming removed 9 bases from V and 7 bases from J; junction bases left unmatched: 5. CDR1 and CDR2 (germline): LGHNA, YNFKEQ.

This clonotype was found a few times. The genes are TRBV9 and TRBJ2-5; D perhaps matches TRBD1 (5 bases). Per the germline V gene, CDR1 is SGDLS and CDR2 is YYNGEE. Trimming cost V 0 bases and J 4 bases, with 10 bases left between them. This CDR3 has 14 residues. The CDR3 spells CASSVGQGGETQYF. CDR3 coding DNA: TGTGCCAGCAGCGTAGGCCAGGGCGGAGAGACCCAGTACTTC.

The chain is built from TRBV7-9 and TRBJ2-1, with D tentatively TRBD1 or TRBD2 (6 bases each). Trimming shortened V by 6 bases and J by 4 bases, and 16 bases separated the two germline ends. Germline V gene lookup returns CDR1 SEHNR and CDR2 FQNEAQ (reference sequence). The CDR3 totals 15 residues. This CDR3 is CASSPQGRGYNEQFF. The CDR3 region has the DNA TGTGCCAGCAGTCCACAGGGACGGGGGTACAATGAGCAGTTCTTC.

This clonotype was observed at least ten times. CDR3 sequence (DNA): TGTGCCAGCAGTTTTGGTCAGGGGGCATCGGAGACCCAGTACTTC. Encoded protein: CASSFGQGASETQYF. This chain uses TRBV28 with TRBJ2-5, with TRBD1 matching over 8 bases. This CDR3 has 15 amino acids. CDR1 is MDHEN and CDR2 is SYDVKM in the germline V gene. V lost 3 bases, J lost 5 bases, and 8 bases stayed unmatched.

This chain uses TRBV19 with TRBJ2-1; 8 positions agree with TRBD2. The length of the CDR3 is 16 residues. V was clipped by 6 bases and J by 7 bases; unmatched bases: 14. CDR1 is LNHDA, CDR2 SQIVND, per germline (reference sequence). CDR3 sequence (DNA): TGTGCCAGTAGCCCTACTCGGGAGGGCCTTCGTAATGAGCAGTTCTTC. Its translation is CASSPTREGLRNEQFF.

This clonotype appeared many times. The chain combines TRBV28 with TRBJ2-3; perhaps TRBD1 as D (5 bases). The CDR3 has 14 amino acids. CDR1 is MDHEN, CDR2 SYDVKM, per germline. The V and J ends lost 11 bases and 2 bases respectively, with 17 bases between them. CDR3 region: CASRGLPTTDTQYF. CDR3 DNA sequence: TGTGCCTCTAGGGGCCTACCGACCACAGATACGCAGTATTTT.

This clonotype has a single count. This chain joins TRBV4-2 and TRBJ2-7; TRBD2 agrees at 12 bases. With V trimmed by 0 bases and J by 4 bases, 1 base remained unmatched. Germline V lookup: CDR1 LGHNA, CDR2 YNFKEQ. The CDR3 has 15 amino acids. Here the CDR3 reads CASSQDLAGGYEQYF. As DNA, the CDR3 is TGTGCCAGCAGCCAAGATCTAGCGGGAGGGTACGAGCAGTACTTC.

This clonotype was recorded at least ten times. The chain joins TRBV20-1 to TRBJ2-7, with D perhaps matching TRBD2 (6 bases). Germline V gives CDR1 DFQATT, CDR2 SNEGSKA (reference sequence). V lost 0 bases, J lost 1 base, and 22 bases lay in between. CDR3 size: 18 residues. The CDR3 DNA sequence: TGCAGTGCTAGAGACCCTATCAGGTTTTTTAGCGGATCCTACGAGCAGTACTTC. Translating gives CSARDPIRFFSGSYEQYF.

The V gene is TRBV18, the J gene TRBJ1-6; D is undetermined. V gave up 2 bases and J gave up 8 bases, with 7 bases separating them. This CDR3 is built from 13 residues. Germline CDR1 is KGHSH and CDR2 is LQKENI. CDR3 region: CASSPGVDSPLHF. In nucleotides, the CDR3 is TGTGCCAGCTCACCAGGGGTCGATTCACCCCTCCACTTT.